Presented here are 27 T cell receptor beta chains from one specimen sequenced in a study of blood T cell repertoires in COVID-19. Generated by immunoSEQ multiplex PCR, the TCRdb table keeps only in-frame clones and is missing some. The data show 250,000 to 350,000 clones, approximately 90% seen once. The specimen was peripheral blood. Source of these receptors: a woman in her twenties or thirties with COVID-19, enrolled during active disease.

The gene calls are TRBV9 and TRBJ1-4; 7 nucleotides agree with TRBD1. J gave up 6 bases and V 0 bases, and 5 bases lay outside the gene matches. This CDR3 has 15 amino acids. CDR1 and CDR2 from the germline V gene are SGDLS and YYNGEE. The CDR3 nucleotides read TGTGCCAGCAGCGTAGGTCGACAGGGAGATGAAAAACTGTTTTTT. Translating gives CASSVGRQGDEKLFF.

The chain links TRBV6-1 to TRBJ1-2; maybe TRBD1 (6 bases). Germline-derived CDR1 and CDR2 are MNHNS and SASEGT. The CDR3 totals 14 residues. V shed 2 bases and J shed 3 bases, with 10 bases lying between them. The CDR3 reads CASSETTGDYGYTF. In nucleotides, the CDR3 is TGTGCCAGCAGTGAAACGACAGGAGACTATGGCTACACCTTC.

The chain carries TRBV27 and TRBJ2-1, with 11 bases lining up with TRBD2. Germline CDR1 and CDR2: MNHEY and SMNVEV (reference sequence). CDR3 length: 17 amino acids. The trim removed 6 bases at V and 0 bases at J, leaving 7 bases unmatched. The CDR3 spells CASRTSGSASSYNEQFF. DNA of the CDR3: TGTGCCAGCAGAACTAGCGGGAGCGCGAGCTCCTACAATGAGCAGTTCTTC.

This sequence joins TRBV12-5 and TRBJ2-2; perhaps TRBD2 as D (6 bases). Germline-derived CDR1 and CDR2 are LGHNT and FRNRAP. This CDR3 is 21 amino acids long. V was clipped by 3 bases and J by 3 bases, with 29 bases between them. This CDR3 reads CASGFPAFGRPLGGDTGELFF. The DNA of the CDR3 is TGTGCTAGTGGTTTCCCCGCCTTTGGGAGGCCACTCGGTGGGGACACCGGGGAGCTGTTTTTT.

The chain couples TRBV30 to TRBJ2-2; a possible D gene is TRBD2 (6 bases). This CDR3 has 14 residues. V lost 0 bases and J lost 6, with 11 bases in between. Looked up from germline, CDR1 is GTSNPN and CDR2 is SVGIG (reference sequence). CDR3 sequence (DNA): TGTGCCTGGAGTGTACGGGAGTCAGCCGGGGAGCTGTTTTTT. The encoded protein is CAWSVRESAGELFF.

V usage is TRBV19 and J usage is TRBJ1-5, with a weak D call TRBD1 (5 bases). This CDR3 is 14 amino acids long. V lost 7 bases to trimming and J lost 0 bases, with 10 bases between them. Germline assignment: CDR1 LNHDA and CDR2 SQIVND (reference sequence). The CDR3 bases are TGTGCCAGTACCAGGGACTATAGCAATCAGCCCCAGCATTTT. It translates to CASTRDYSNQPQHF.

The chain couples TRBV10-1 to TRBJ2-3, with 10 bases matching TRBD2. This CDR3 is 15 amino acids long. Germline V CDR1 and CDR2: WNHNN, SYGVQD (reference sequence). Trimming removed 4 bases from V and 6 bases from J; junction bases left unmatched: 7. The CDR3 spells CASSVLAGVVDTQYF. The CDR3 DNA reads TGCGCCAGCAGTGTTCTAGCGGGAGTGGTGGATACGCAGTATTTT.

The chain joins TRBV10-3 to TRBJ2-7; TRBD1 aligns across 7 bases. Germline CDR1 is ENHRY and CDR2 is SYGVKD. The CDR3 length is 14 residues. Losses at the gene ends were 9 bases for V and 0 bases for J; bases not matched to a gene: 8. This CDR3 is CAIGDSSISYEQYF. CDR3 sequence (DNA): TGTGCCATAGGGGACAGCAGCATCTCCTACGAGCAGTACTTC.

This rearrangement joins TRBV28 to TRBJ1-1; the D gene is possibly TRBD1 (6 bases). Per the germline V gene, CDR1 is MDHEN and CDR2 is SYDVKM. The CDR3 is 11 residues long. Trimming left V 6 bases short and J 8 bases short, with 10 bases between. DNA for the CDR3: TGTGCCAGCAGATATGGGACAGAAGCTTTCTTT. Its protein is CASRYGTEAFF.

V and J are TRBV10-1 and TRBJ2-5; D gene ambiguous. The CDR3 consists of 14 residues. V was trimmed by 8 bases and J by 5 bases, leaving 18 bases between them. The germline CDR1 and CDR2 sequences are WNHNN and SYGVQD (reference sequence). The CDR3: CASPGYGLWETQYF. The CDR3 DNA follows: TGCGCCAGCCCCGGGTACGGGTTATGGGAGACCCAGTACTTC.

The chain recombines TRBV28 with TRBJ1-4; TRBD1 aligns across 9 bases. Looked up from germline, CDR1 is MDHEN and CDR2 is SYDVKM. The CDR3 spans 15 residues. Unmatched junction bases numbered 4, after V lost 4 bases and J lost 4 bases. CDR3 loop: CASSSPDRGNEKLFF. The CDR3 region has the DNA TGTGCCAGCAGTTCCCCGGACAGGGGTAATGAAAAACTGTTTTTT.

The chain uses TRBV30 and TRBJ1-5; D is unresolved. The germline CDR1 and CDR2 sequences are GTSNPN and SVGIG (reference sequence). V lost 0 bases and J 7 bases, leaving 13 bases between the germline ends. The CDR3 spans 14 residues. CDR3 in amino acids: CAWSVRPGRQPQHF. CDR3 bases: TGTGCCTGGAGTGTAAGGCCGGGTAGGCAGCCCCAGCATTTT.

The rearrangement uses TRBV4-1 and TRBJ1-5; 7 bases are shared with TRBD1. The V gene end was trimmed by 7 bases and the J gene end by 4 bases; junction bases not matched to a gene: 7. CDR1 is MGHRA and CDR2 is YSYEKL in the germline V gene. This CDR3 has 14 residues. The CDR3 nucleotides read TGCGCCAGCACCGACAGGGCCGGAAATCAGCCCCAGCATTTT. Encoded protein: CASTDRAGNQPQHF.

This clone has just one count. The V call is TRBV6-1, the J call TRBJ1-1, with a possible D match to TRBD1 (5 bases). Trimming cost V 3 bases and J 8 bases, with 10 bases left between them. Germline V lookup: CDR1 MNHNS, CDR2 SASEGT. CDR3 length: 12 amino acids. CDR3 sequence (DNA): TGTGCCAGCAGTGACAGGGTAGCCGAAGCTTTCTTT. Encoded protein: CASSDRVAEAFF.

V usage is TRBV28 and J usage is TRBJ2-7; 7 bases map to TRBD1. CDR3 length: 15 amino acids. The J segment lost 6 bases and the V segment lost 2 bases, leaving 10 bases of the junction unmatched. Germline-derived CDR1 and CDR2 are MDHEN and SYDVKM. The CDR3 here is CASSLMDRQGREQYF. The CDR3 DNA is TGTGCCAGCAGTTTAATGGACAGGCAGGGCCGCGAGCAGTACTTC.

This rearrangement joins TRBV2 to TRBJ1-1; D remains unclear. Trimming removed 6 bases from V and 2 bases from J, with 4 bases in between. This CDR3 has 11 residues. Per the germline V gene, CDR1 is SNHLY and CDR2 is FYNNEI. The CDR3 loop is CASRSNTEAFF. For the CDR3, the DNA is TGTGCCAGCAGGAGCAACACTGAAGCTTTCTTT.

This sequence joins TRBV19 and TRBJ1-5; tentative D call: TRBD1 (5 bases). Germline V lookup: CDR1 LNHDA, CDR2 SQIVND (reference sequence). CDR3 size: 15 residues. The V gene lost 2 bases and the J gene lost 6 bases, with 14 bases spanning the gap. The CDR3: CASSILAQGGQPQHF. The DNA of the CDR3 is TGTGCCAGTAGTATACTCGCGCAGGGTGGTCAGCCCCAGCATTTT. Supplemented by reference TRBV19 and TRBJ1-5, the full variable domain reads DGGITQSPKYLFRKEGQNVTLSCEQNLNHDAMYWYRQDPGQGLRLIYYSQIVNDFQKGDIAEGYSVSREKKESFPLTVTSAQKNPTAFYLCASSILAQGGQPQHFGDGTRLSIL.

The gene calls are TRBV10-3 and TRBJ1-2; tentative D call: TRBD1 (6 bases). The V and J ends lost 10 bases and 2 bases respectively, with 17 bases between them. The CDR3 contains 14 residues. CDR1 and CDR2 (germline): ENHRY, SYGVKD. The CDR3 region is CATMGPGTNYGYTF. DNA of the CDR3: TGTGCCACCATGGGGCCAGGGACAAACTATGGCTACACCTTC.

The chain links TRBV10-2 to TRBJ2-3; D is perhaps TRBD2 (6 bases). This CDR3 is 15 amino acids long. The germline V gene encodes CDR1 WSHSY and CDR2 SAAADI. V was pared by 7 bases and J by 7 bases, with 21 bases between. CDR3 bases: TGCGCCAGCACCCCCCGTTTGGCTAGCGATAATACGCAGTATTTT. Translated: CASTPRLASDNTQYF.

J is TRBJ2-5 and V is TRBV5-1; possibly TRBD2 for D (6 bases). Germline V lookup: CDR1 SGHRS, CDR2 YFSETQ. V was pared by 3 bases and J by 4 bases, with 16 bases between. The CDR3 extends over 15 amino acids. CDR3 amino acids: CASSSAGGALETQYF. CDR3 DNA: TGCGCCAGCAGCTCTGCTGGAGGGGCCTTAGAGACCCAGTACTTC.

The rearrangement joins TRBV5-6 to TRBJ2-7; D gene ambiguous. V lost 1 base, J lost 0 bases, and 8 bases lay in between. The V gene's germline CDR1 is SGHDT and CDR2 YYEEEE. CDR3 length equals 14 residues. The CDR3 nucleotides are TGTGCCAGCAGCTTGAAACTGTACTCCTACGAGCAGTACTTC. Translation gives CASSLKLYSYEQYF. The complete variable domain, with remaining parts taken from reference TRBV5-6 and TRBJ2-7, reads DAGVTQSPTHLIKTRGQQVTLRCSPKSGHDTVSWYQQALGQGPQFIFQYYEEEERQRGNFPDRFSGHQFPNYSSELNVNALLLGDSALYLCASSLKLYSYEQYFGPGTRLTVT.

The chain uses TRBV25-1 and TRBJ1-1; no clear D. CDR1 and CDR2 (germline): MGHDK, SYGVNS. The V end was cut by 3 bases, the J end by 10 bases, with 18 bases between. This CDR3 has 14 residues. CDR3 DNA: TGTGCCAGCAGTGACTTCGGGATGGACTTCCGAGCTTTCTTT. This sequence encodes CASSDFGMDFRAFF. Full variable domain (missing parts from reference TRBV25-1 and TRBJ1-1): EADIYQTPRYLVIGTGKKITLECSQTMGHDKMYWYQQDPGMELHLIHYSYGVNSTEKGDLSSESTVSRIRTEHFPLTLESARPSHTSQYLCASSDFGMDFRAFFGQGTRLTVV.

This chain links TRBV28 with TRBJ2-7, with a possible D match to TRBD2 (7 bases). This CDR3 is built from 17 residues. V was trimmed by 1 base and J by 4 bases, leaving 20 bases between them. Germline values: CDR1 MDHEN, CDR2 SYDVKM. CDR3 residues: CASSLSRGAGEGYEQYF. The CDR3 DNA reads TGTGCCAGCAGTTTATCCCGGGGGGCGGGAGAAGGGTACGAGCAGTACTTC.

The chain links TRBV6-5 to TRBJ1-2; maybe TRBD1 (6 bases). In germline, CDR1 is MNHEY, CDR2 SVGAGI. This CDR3 contains 13 residues. V was clipped by 2 bases and J by 8 bases, with 12 bases between them. CDR3 DNA: TGTGCCAGCAGTTACCGGGGGGCGGTCGGCTACACCTTC. Residues: CASSYRGAVGYTF.

This chain uses TRBV29-1 with TRBJ2-3; 9 nucleotides align to TRBD1. CDR3 length: 13 amino acids. Unmatched junction bases numbered 5, after V lost 6 bases and J lost 4 bases. The germline CDR1 and CDR2 sequences are SQVTM and ANQGSEA. The CDR3, as DNA: TGCAGCGTCCGGGGACAGGGAGCAGATACGCAGTATTTT. Translating gives CSVRGQGADTQYF.

The chain employs TRBV28 and TRBJ1-1; no reliable D call. Per germline, CDR1 MDHEN and CDR2 SYDVKM. The CDR3 extends over 15 amino acids. V gave up 6 bases and J gave up 3 bases, with 17 bases separating them. CDR3 sequence: CASRVLGRLDTEAFF. CDR3 DNA sequence: TGTGCCAGCAGAGTCCTTGGCAGGCTGGACACTGAAGCTTTCTTT.

J is TRBJ2-7 and V is TRBV19, with TRBD1 matching 11 bases. The CDR3 runs to 15 residues. The germline gives CDR1 LNHDA, CDR2 SQIVND (reference sequence). Trimming cost V 4 bases and J 1 base; bases outside gene matches: 3. The CDR3 reads CASSSGQGASYEQYF. In DNA, the CDR3 is TGTGCCAGTAGTAGCGGACAGGGGGCTTCCTACGAGCAGTACTTC.